The clone carrying this TCR beta chain is deemed medium-sized. What it recognizes is unknown. These data come from a study of circulating tumor DNA in untreated peripheral T-cell lymphoma. Study-wide findings and caveats: Baseline tissues yielded approximately 82% and baseline serum 65% to 70% tumor-specific clonotype detection.

This table comes from immunoSEQ multiplex PCR, and its TCRdb copy is limited to in-frame clones, with some not included. The sample holds approximately 10,000 clones; 65% to 80% are singletons and the top ten take roughly 28%. Germline CDR1 is SGHNT and CDR2 is YENEEA. There are 15 residues in the CDR3. The ends lost 5 bases at V and 4 bases at J; junction bases unmatched: 7. This tumor tissue came from a pretreatment baseline collection. This TCR was sampled from a human donor with peripheral T-cell lymphoma. Specimen: tumor tissue. The chain carries TRBV11-3 and TRBJ2-1; 8 bases are shared with TRBD1. For the CDR3, the DNA is TGTGCCAGCAGCCTAAGGACAGGGAAATACAATGAGCAGTTCTTC. This translates into CASSLRTGKYNEQFF.